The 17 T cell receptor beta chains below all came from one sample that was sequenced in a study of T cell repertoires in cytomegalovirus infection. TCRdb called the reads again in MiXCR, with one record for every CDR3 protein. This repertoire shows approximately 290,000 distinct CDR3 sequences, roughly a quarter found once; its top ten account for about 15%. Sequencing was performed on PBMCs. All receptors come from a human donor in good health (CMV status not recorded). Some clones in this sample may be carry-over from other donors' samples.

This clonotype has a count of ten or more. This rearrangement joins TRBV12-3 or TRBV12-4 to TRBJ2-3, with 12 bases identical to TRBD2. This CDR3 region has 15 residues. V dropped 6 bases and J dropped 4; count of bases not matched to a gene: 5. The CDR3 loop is CASSPTSGGSDTQYF. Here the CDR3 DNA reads TGTGCCAGCAGCCCGACTAGCGGGGGATCAGATACGCAGTATTTT.

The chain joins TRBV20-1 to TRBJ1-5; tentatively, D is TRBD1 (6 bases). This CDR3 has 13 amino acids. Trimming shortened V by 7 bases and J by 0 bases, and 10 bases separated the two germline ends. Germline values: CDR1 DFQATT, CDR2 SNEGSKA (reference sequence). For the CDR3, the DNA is TGCAGTGTCGGACAGAATAGCAATCAGCCCCAGCATTTT. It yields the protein CSVGQNSNQPQHF.

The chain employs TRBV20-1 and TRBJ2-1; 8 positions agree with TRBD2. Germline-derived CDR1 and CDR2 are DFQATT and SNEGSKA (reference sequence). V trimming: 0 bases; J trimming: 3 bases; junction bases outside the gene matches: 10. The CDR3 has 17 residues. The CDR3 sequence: CSARDRRGATVYNEQFF. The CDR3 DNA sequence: TGCAGTGCTAGAGATAGGCGGGGGGCTACCGTCTACAATGAGCAGTTCTTC.

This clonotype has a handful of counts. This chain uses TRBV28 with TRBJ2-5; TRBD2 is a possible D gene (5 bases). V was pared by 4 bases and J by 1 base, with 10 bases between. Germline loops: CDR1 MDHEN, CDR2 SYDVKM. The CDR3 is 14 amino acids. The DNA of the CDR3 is TGTGCCAGCAGTTACCTGGGAGTCCAAGAGACCCAGTACTTC. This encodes CASSYLGVQETQYF. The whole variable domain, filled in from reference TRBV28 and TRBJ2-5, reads DVKVTQSSRYLVKRTGEKVFLECVQDMDHENMFWYRQDPGLGLRLIYFSYDVKMKEKGDIPEGYSVSREKKERFSLILESASTNQTSMYLCASSYLGVQETQYFGPGTRLLVL.

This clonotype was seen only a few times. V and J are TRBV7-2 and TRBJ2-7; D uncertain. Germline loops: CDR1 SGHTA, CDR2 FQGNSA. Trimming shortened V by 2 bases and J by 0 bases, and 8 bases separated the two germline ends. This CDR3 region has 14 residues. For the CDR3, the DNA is TGTGCCAGCAGCTTAAAAACCGGCTCCTACGAGCAGTACTTC. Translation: CASSLKTGSYEQYF.

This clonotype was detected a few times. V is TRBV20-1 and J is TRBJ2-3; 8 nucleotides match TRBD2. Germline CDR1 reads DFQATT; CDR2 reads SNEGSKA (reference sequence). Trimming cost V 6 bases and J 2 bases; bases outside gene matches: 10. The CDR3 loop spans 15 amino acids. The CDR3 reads CSATTGGFPTDTQYF. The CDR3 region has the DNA TGCAGTGCCACGACGGGGGGGTTCCCCACAGATACGCAGTATTTT.

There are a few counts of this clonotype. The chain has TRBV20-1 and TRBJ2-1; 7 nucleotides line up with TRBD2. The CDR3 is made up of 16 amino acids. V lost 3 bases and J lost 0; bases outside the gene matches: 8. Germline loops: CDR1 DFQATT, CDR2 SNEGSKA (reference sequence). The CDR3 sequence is CSARASGGYSYNEQFF. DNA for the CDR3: TGCAGTGCTAGGGCTAGCGGAGGATACTCCTACAATGAGCAGTTCTTC.

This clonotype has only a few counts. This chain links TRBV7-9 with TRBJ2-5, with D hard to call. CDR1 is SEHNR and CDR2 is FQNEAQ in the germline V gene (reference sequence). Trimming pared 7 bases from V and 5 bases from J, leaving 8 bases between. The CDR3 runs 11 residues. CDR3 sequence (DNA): TGTGCCAGCACCTCAGAGGAGACCCAGTACTTC. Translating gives CASTSEETQYF.

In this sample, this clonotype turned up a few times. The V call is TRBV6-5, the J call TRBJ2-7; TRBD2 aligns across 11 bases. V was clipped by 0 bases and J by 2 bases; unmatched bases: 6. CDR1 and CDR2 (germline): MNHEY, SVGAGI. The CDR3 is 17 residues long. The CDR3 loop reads CASSYSVHSGRAYEQYF. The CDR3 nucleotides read TGTGCCAGCAGTTACTCAGTACATAGCGGGAGGGCCTACGAGCAGTACTTC.

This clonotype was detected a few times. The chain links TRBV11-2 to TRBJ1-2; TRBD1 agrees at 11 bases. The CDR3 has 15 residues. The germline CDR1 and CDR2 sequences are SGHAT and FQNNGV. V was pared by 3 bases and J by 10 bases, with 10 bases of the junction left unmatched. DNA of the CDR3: TGTGCCAGCAGCTTCGCCCGGACAGGGGGCGCGTTCTACACCTTC. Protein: CASSFARTGGAFYTF.

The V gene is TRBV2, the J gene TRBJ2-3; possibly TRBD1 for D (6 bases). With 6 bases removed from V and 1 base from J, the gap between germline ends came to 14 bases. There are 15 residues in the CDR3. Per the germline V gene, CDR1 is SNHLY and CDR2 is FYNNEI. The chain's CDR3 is CASSPQQGGTDTQYF. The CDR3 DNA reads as TGTGCCAGCAGCCCCCAACAGGGAGGCACAGATACGCAGTATTTT.

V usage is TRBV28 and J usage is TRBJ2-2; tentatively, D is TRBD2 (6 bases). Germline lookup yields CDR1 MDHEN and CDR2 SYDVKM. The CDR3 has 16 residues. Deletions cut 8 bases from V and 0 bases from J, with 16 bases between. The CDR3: CASGGFSATNTGELFF. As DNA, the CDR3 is TGTGCCAGCGGAGGGTTTTCAGCGACGAACACCGGGGAGCTGTTTTTT.

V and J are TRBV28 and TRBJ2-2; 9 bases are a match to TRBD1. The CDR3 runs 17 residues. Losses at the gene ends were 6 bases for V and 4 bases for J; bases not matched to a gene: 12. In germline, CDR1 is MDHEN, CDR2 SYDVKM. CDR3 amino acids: CASRSDRGRGRTGELFF. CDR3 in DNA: TGTGCCAGCAGGTCAGACAGGGGGAGAGGCCGCACCGGGGAGCTGTTTTTT. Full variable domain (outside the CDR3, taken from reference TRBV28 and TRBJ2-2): DVKVTQSSRYLVKRTGEKVFLECVQDMDHENMFWYRQDPGLGLRLIYFSYDVKMKEKGDIPEGYSVSREKKERFSLILESASTNQTSMYLCASRSDRGRGRTGELFFGEGSRLTVL.

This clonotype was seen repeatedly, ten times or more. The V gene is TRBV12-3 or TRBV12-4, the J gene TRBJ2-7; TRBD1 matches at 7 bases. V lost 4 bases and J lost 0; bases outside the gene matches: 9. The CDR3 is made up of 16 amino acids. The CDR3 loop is CASSSAPGQSSYEQYF. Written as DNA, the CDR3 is TGTGCCAGCAGTTCCGCGCCGGGACAGAGCTCCTACGAGCAGTACTTC.

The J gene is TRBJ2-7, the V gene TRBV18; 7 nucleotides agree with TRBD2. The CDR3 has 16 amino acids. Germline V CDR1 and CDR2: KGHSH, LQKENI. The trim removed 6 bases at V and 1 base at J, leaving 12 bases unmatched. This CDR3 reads CASSPKRGARSYEQYF. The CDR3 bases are TGTGCCAGCTCCCCGAAGCGGGGCGCGAGGTCCTACGAGCAGTACTTC.

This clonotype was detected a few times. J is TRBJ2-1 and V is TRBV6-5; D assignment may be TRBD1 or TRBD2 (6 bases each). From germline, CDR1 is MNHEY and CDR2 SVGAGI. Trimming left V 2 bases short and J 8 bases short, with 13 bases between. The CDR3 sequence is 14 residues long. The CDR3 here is CASSYRGPFDEQFF. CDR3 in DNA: TGTGCCAGCAGTTACCGGGGGCCGTTCGATGAGCAGTTCTTC.

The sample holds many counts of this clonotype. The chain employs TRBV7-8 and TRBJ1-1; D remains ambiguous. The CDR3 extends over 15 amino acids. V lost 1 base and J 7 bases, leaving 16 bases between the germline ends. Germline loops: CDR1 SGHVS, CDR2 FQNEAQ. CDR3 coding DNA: TGTGCCAGCAGCTTAGATCGACTCCGAGTGGGTGAAGCTTTCTTT. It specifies CASSLDRLRVGEAFF.